The 26 T cell receptor beta chains reported below all come from one sample, sequenced in a study of T cell responses to AZD1222 COVID-19 vaccine (dated by TCRdb to the early 2020s). The library was prepared using the immunoSEQ multiplex PCR assay. TCRdb stores this immuneACCESS table with in-frame sequences only. Part of the clones is absent; in the studies checked, under half of the shortfall reflects unresolved V genes, and no reason is known for the rest. In all, the sample holds 150,000 to 200,000 clones, and around nine tenths of those were seen once. The ten largest make up approximately 1.8% of the sample. The time point label, as the study defines it: baseline before first vaccination. Material: peripheral blood, obtained on day 0 of AZD1222 vaccination. These receptors were taken from an adult in good health.

The sample holds one count of this clone. The genes are TRBV15 and TRBJ2-3; a possible D gene is TRBD1 (5 bases). Trimming took 0 bases from V and 5 from J, leaving 12 bases between them. The CDR3 is 15 amino acids. CDR1 LNHNV and CDR2 YYDKDF come from the germline V gene (reference sequence). The CDR3 DNA sequence: TGTGCCACCAGCAGAGATCTTGGGGCAGGAGATACGCAGTATTTT. Amino acid sequence: CATSRDLGAGDTQYF.

The chain recombines TRBV12-1 with TRBJ2-1; TRBD1 reflects the table's D call only, with no check against the DNA. TRBV12-1 is a pseudogene locus. This CDR3 has 10 amino acids. CDR3 DNA sequence: TGTGCCAGCAGAAACAGGGAGCAGTTCTTC. It encodes CASRNREQFF.

The V and J genes are TRBV6-4 and TRBJ1-2, with D hard to call. CDR3 length: 13 amino acids. CDR1 and CDR2 (germline): MRHNA, SNTAGT. V was shortened by 4 bases and J by 4 bases, with 10 bases between the two germline ends. The CDR3 nucleotides read TGTGCCAGCAGTGCCGCCTTCGGCTATGGCTACACCTTC. It specifies CASSAAFGYGYTF.

This chain joins TRBV28 and TRBJ1-5, with 7 positions matching TRBD1. The germline V gene encodes CDR1 MDHEN and CDR2 SYDVKM. The CDR3 has 18 residues. The J segment lost 6 bases and the V segment lost 3 bases, leaving 17 bases of the junction unmatched. The CDR3, as DNA: TGTGCCAGCAGTTTTCGTCGTGAGGGGGCAGTGCGGGGTCAGCCCCAGCATTTT. Protein product: CASSFRREGAVRGQPQHF.

V is TRBV5-1 and J is TRBJ2-1; D is perhaps TRBD2 (5 bases). The V end was cut by 2 bases, the J end by 7 bases, with 7 bases between. Germline CDR1 is SGHRS and CDR2 is YFSETQ. The CDR3 length is 12 residues. The CDR3 is CASSFGGNEQFF. CDR3 in DNA: TGCGCCAGCAGCTTCGGCGGGAATGAGCAGTTCTTC.

This chain links TRBV21-1 with TRBJ2-1; the DNA was not compared with TRBD2, the D call given in the table. TRBV21-1 is a pseudogene locus. The CDR3 has 20 amino acids. CDR3 region: CASSKAEPGLVIIGYGEQFF. The CDR3 nucleotides read TGTGCCAGCAGCAAAGCCGAACCGGGACTAGTAATTATCGGGTACGGTGAGCAGTTCTTC.

The V call is TRBV7-2, the J call TRBJ1-2; D ambiguous. Germline CDR1 reads SGHTA; CDR2 reads FQGNSA. The ends were cut back, 2 bases at V and 2 bases at J, with 15 bases in the middle. There are 16 residues in the CDR3. CDR3 amino acids: CASSLRQALSNYGYTF. The CDR3 coding sequence is TGTGCCAGCAGCTTAAGGCAGGCCTTATCCAACTATGGCTACACCTTC.

This clone has just one count. V gene TRBV10-3 combines with J gene TRBJ1-5; D uncertain. The CDR3 has 13 amino acids. In germline, CDR1 is ENHRY, CDR2 SYGVKD. V dropped 0 bases and J dropped 6 bases, with 6 bases sitting between them. The CDR3 here is CAISESLSQPQHF. The CDR3 DNA sequence: TGTGCCATCAGTGAGTCTCTAAGTCAGCCCCAGCATTTT.

The CDR3 nucleotides read TGTGCCAGCAGTCTGGACAGGCTCCGGGCCGGGGAGCTGTTTTTT. Translation: CASSLDRLRAGELFF. The chain combines TRBV6-5 with TRBJ2-2, with TRBD1 identical over 7 bases. Germline assignment: CDR1 MNHEY and CDR2 SVGAGI. CDR3 size: 15 residues. Trimming took 5 bases from V and 6 from J; bases not matched to a gene: 9.

The rearrangement links TRBV30 to TRBJ2-7, with TRBD2 as a possible D gene (6 bases). The V gene lost 6 bases and the J gene lost 5 bases, with 17 bases spanning the gap. There are 13 residues in the CDR3. Germline-derived CDR1 and CDR2 are GTSNPN and SVGIG (reference sequence). CDR3 sequence reads: CACPKLGLDEQYF. DNA of the CDR3: TGTGCCTGTCCTAAATTGGGACTCGACGAGCAGTACTTC.

Concerning this clone: Relative to the germline gene, one junction end is altered; a read error may explain this. The V and J genes are TRBV11-2 and TRBJ1-1; no clear D. Looked up from germline, CDR1 is SGHAT and CDR2 is FQNNGV. The CDR3 loop spans 15 amino acids. The CDR3 DNA follows: TGTGCCAGCAGCTTAGTTGTAGACTCAGGACCTCTACCATCCTTT. It codes for CASSLVVDSGPLPSF.

The gene calls are TRBV6-6 and TRBJ2-7; no reliable D call. V gave up 2 bases and J gave up 2 bases, with 4 bases separating them. Germline CDR1 is MNHNY and CDR2 is SVGAGI (reference sequence). The CDR3 totals 12 residues. The CDR3 nucleotides are TGTGCCAGCAGTTACGAGGCCTACGAGCAGTACTTC. It encodes CASSYEAYEQYF.

V and J are TRBV7-3 and TRBJ2-2; D gene uncertain. Trimming stripped 5 bases from V and 6 bases from J, with 7 bases between. This CDR3 comprises 12 residues. The germline gives CDR1 SGHTA, CDR2 FQGTGA. The CDR3 sequence is CASSQRPGELFF. In DNA, the CDR3 is TGTGCCAGCAGCCAACGTCCCGGGGAGCTGTTTTTT.

The CDR3 bases are TGTGCCAGCAGACCGCCAGGGGCAAGAGTCGGGGAGCTGTTTTTT. It is translated as CASRPPGARVGELFF. The V and J genes are TRBV6-5 and TRBJ2-2; D is possibly TRBD1 (6 bases). The ends were cut back, 6 bases at V and 7 bases at J, with 18 bases in the middle. The CDR3 has 15 amino acids. The germline V gene encodes CDR1 MNHEY and CDR2 SVGAGI.

This chain uses TRBV18 with TRBJ1-1; D perhaps matches TRBD1 (5 bases). CDR1 KGHSH and CDR2 LQKENI come from the germline V gene. This CDR3 is 15 amino acids long. V was pared by 3 bases and J by 0 bases, with 11 bases between. CDR3 region: CASSPSDSMNTEAFF. The CDR3 DNA is TGTGCCAGCTCACCGTCAGACAGCATGAACACTGAAGCTTTCTTT.

This clone was seen only a few times. V usage is TRBV27 and J usage is TRBJ1-3; TRBD1 aligns across 7 bases. The germline CDR1 and CDR2 sequences are MNHEY and SMNVEV (reference sequence). This CDR3 is 15 amino acids long. V lost 3 bases, J lost 8 bases, and 10 bases stayed unmatched. This CDR3 reads CASSLRQGGYYTIYF. Written as DNA, the CDR3 is TGTGCCAGCAGTTTGAGGCAGGGGGGCTATTACACCATATATTTT.

This chain uses TRBV2 with TRBJ2-7, with D possibly being TRBD2 (6 bases). The CDR3 runs 13 residues. Germline V gene data show CDR1 as SNHLY and CDR2 as FYNNEI. The V end lost 0 bases, the J end lost 8 bases, and 11 bases lay between the germline ends. The CDR3 sequence: CASSEAGGSKQYF. The CDR3 coding sequence is TGTGCCAGCAGTGAAGCCGGGGGTTCGAAGCAGTACTTC.

This clone was seen only a few times. In nucleotides, the CDR3 is TGCGCCAGCAGGACGACAGCCTCGGCCAACGAGCAGTACTTC. This gives the protein CASRTTASANEQYF. The chain carries TRBV5-1 and TRBJ2-7; D perhaps matches TRBD1 (5 bases). Per the germline V gene, CDR1 is SGHRS and CDR2 is YFSETQ. V lost 5 bases, J lost 5 bases, and 17 bases lay in between. The CDR3 totals 14 residues.

This chain connects TRBV18 to TRBJ1-5; D is perhaps TRBD1 (5 bases). This CDR3 has 16 residues. CDR1 and CDR2 from the germline V gene are KGHSH and LQKENI. Between the trimmed V and J ends, which lost 2 bases and 0 bases, there was a span of 11 bases. As DNA, the CDR3 is TGTGCCAGCTCACCAGAAAGGGGTTATAGCAATCAGCCCCAGCATTTT. Translated: CASSPERGYSNQPQHF.

This clone was seen only once. The CDR3 protein is CASSPARQGNSPLHF. CDR3 DNA sequence: TGTGCCAGCAGCCCCGCGCGGCAGGGAAATTCACCCCTCCACTTT. This chain links TRBV4-2 with TRBJ1-6, with a weak D call TRBD1 (5 bases). The V and J ends lost 4 bases and 7 bases respectively, with 14 bases between them. This CDR3 is 15 amino acids long. Germline CDR1 LGHNA, CDR2 YNFKEQ.

This chain uses TRBV7-8 with TRBJ1-1; D call uncertain. From germline, CDR1 is SGHVS and CDR2 FQNEAQ. The length of the CDR3 is 15 residues. V lost 0 bases and J 0 bases, leaving 8 bases between the germline ends. The CDR3 nucleotides are TGTGCCAGCAGCTTAGCGTTGAGAGTGAACACTGAAGCTTTCTTT. Protein sequence: CASSLALRVNTEAFF.

Note on this clone: The same CDR3 arises from other DNA sequences in this sample as well. This sequence joins TRBV20-1 and TRBJ1-2; D remains ambiguous. Deletions cut 0 bases from V and 8 bases from J, with 4 bases between. Germline V gives CDR1 DFQATT, CDR2 SNEGSKA (reference sequence). The CDR3 is made up of 10 amino acids. DNA for the CDR3: TGCAGTGCTAGAGAGGGAGGCTACACCTTC. Translated: CSAREGGYTF.

This chain links TRBV5-1 with TRBJ1-3, with D maybe TRBD1 (6 bases). Looked up from germline, CDR1 is SGHRS and CDR2 is YFSETQ. The CDR3 consists of 16 residues. V was pared by 0 bases and J by 2 bases, with 12 bases between. CDR3 loop: CASSLDRVGTGNTIYF. CDR3 sequence (DNA): TGCGCCAGCAGCTTGGACAGGGTGGGAACTGGAAACACCATATATTTT.

CDR3 region: CASSERGQSNQPQHF. CDR3 DNA: TGTGCCAGCAGTGAAAGGGGACAAAGCAATCAGCCCCAGCATTTT. This chain joins TRBV6-1 and TRBJ1-5; possible D gene TRBD1, 6 bases. CDR3 size: 15 residues. Looked up from germline, CDR1 is MNHNS and CDR2 is SASEGT. Between the trimmed V and J ends, which lost 2 bases and 1 base, there was a span of 9 bases.

The chain recombines TRBV7-8 with TRBJ1-5, with 10 bases matching TRBD1. Germline V CDR1 and CDR2: SGHVS, FQNEAQ. CDR3 length: 15 residues. V was pared by 7 bases and J by 0 bases, with 3 bases of the junction left unmatched. CDR3 bases: TGTGCCAGCAAGAGGGACAGGGGTAGCAATCAGCCCCAGCATTTT. This sequence encodes CASKRDRGSNQPQHF.

This chain joins TRBV5-1 and TRBJ1-2, with D tentatively TRBD1 (5 bases). V lost 4 bases, J lost 6 bases, and 10 bases lay in between. This CDR3 is built from 12 residues. Germline CDR1 SGHRS, CDR2 YFSETQ. The CDR3 sequence: CASSLGHDGYTF. The CDR3 DNA reads as TGCGCCAGCAGCCTTGGACATGATGGCTACACCTTC.